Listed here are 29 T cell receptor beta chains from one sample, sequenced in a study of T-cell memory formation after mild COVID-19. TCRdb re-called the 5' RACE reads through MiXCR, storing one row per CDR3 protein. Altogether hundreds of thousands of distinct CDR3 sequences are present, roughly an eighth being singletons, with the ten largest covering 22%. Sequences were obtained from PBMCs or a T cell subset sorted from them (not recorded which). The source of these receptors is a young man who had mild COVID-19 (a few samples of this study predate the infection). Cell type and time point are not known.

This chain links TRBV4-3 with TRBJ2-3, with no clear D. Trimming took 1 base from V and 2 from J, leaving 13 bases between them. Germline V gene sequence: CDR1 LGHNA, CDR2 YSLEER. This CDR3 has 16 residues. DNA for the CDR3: TGCGCCAGCAGCCAAGCGATAGGGATCCTCACAGATACGCAGTATTTT. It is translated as CASSQAIGILTDTQYF.

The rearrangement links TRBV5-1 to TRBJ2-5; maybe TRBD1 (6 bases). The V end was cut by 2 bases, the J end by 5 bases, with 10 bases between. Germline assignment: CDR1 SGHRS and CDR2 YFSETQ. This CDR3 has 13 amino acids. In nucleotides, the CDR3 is TGCGCCAGCAGCTTTACAGGGATGGAGACCCAGTACTTC. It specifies CASSFTGMETQYF.

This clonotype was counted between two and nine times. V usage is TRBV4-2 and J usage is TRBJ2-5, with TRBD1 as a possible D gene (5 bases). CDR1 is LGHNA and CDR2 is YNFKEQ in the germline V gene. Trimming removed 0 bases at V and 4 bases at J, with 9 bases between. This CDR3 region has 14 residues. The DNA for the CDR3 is TGTGCCAGCAGCCAAGATGGGCAGGGAGAGACCCAGTACTTC. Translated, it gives CASSQDGQGETQYF.

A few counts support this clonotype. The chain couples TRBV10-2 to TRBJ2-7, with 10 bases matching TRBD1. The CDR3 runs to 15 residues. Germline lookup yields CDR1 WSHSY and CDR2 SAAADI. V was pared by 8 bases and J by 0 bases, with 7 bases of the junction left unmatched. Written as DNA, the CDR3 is TGCGCCAGCCGTTTGGGACAGGGGTCCTCCTACGAGCAGTACGTC. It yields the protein CASRLGQGSSYEQYV.

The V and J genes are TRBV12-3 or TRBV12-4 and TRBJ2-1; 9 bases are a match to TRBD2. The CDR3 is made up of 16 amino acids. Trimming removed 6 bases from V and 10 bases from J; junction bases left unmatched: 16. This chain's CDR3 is CASSHTSGGSRYEQFF. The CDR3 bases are TGTGCCAGCAGCCACACAAGCGGGGGGTCCCGGTACGAGCAGTTCTTC.

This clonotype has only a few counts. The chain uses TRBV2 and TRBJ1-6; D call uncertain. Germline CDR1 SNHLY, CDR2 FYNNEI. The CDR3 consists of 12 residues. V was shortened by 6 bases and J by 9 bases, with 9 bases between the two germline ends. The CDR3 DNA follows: TGTGCCAGCAGCGAGGAGGGTTCACCCCTCCACTTT. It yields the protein CASSEEGSPLHF.

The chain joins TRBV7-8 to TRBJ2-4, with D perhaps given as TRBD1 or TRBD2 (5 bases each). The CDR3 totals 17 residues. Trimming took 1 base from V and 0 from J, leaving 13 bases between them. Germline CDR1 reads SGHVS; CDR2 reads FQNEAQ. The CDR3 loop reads CASSLGSGAVAKNIQYF. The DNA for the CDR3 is TGTGCCAGCAGCTTAGGTTCCGGGGCGGTAGCCAAAAACATTCAGTACTTC.

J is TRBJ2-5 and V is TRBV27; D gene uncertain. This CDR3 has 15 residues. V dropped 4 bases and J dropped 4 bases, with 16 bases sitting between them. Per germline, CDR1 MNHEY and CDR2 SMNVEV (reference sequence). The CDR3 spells CASSSHRRLGETQYF. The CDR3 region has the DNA TGTGCCAGCAGTTCCCACCGTCGACTGGGAGAGACCCAGTACTTC.

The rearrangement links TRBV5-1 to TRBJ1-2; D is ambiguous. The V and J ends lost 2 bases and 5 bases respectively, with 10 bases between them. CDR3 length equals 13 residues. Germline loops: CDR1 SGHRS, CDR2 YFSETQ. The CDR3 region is CASSLGGVYGYTF. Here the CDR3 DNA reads TGCGCCAGCAGCTTAGGAGGTGTATATGGCTACACCTTC.

The CDR3 here is CASSRAGAPDTQYF. CDR3 nucleotides: TGTGCCAGCAGTCGGGCGGGGGCGCCTGATACGCAGTATTTT. The rearrangement uses TRBV27 and TRBJ2-3; a weak D match, TRBD2 (7 bases). Per germline, CDR1 MNHEY and CDR2 SMNVEV (reference sequence). Trimming left V 5 bases short and J 6 bases short, with 15 bases between. The CDR3 is made up of 14 amino acids.

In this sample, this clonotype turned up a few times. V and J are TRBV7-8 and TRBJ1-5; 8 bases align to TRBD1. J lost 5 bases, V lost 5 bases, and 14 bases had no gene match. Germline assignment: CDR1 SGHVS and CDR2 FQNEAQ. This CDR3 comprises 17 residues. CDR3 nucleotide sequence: TGTGCCAGCAGCCTCGGAGCCAGGGGGCGCGGGGATCAGCCCCAGCATTTT. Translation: CASSLGARGRGDQPQHF.

CDR3 DNA sequence: TGTGCCAGCAGCAAAGTAGGCAGTTTACGCCCCTACGAGCAGTACGTC. It yields the protein CASSKVGSLRPYEQYV. V and J are TRBV21-1 and TRBJ2-7. TRBV21-1 counts as a pseudogene. CDR3 size: 16 residues.

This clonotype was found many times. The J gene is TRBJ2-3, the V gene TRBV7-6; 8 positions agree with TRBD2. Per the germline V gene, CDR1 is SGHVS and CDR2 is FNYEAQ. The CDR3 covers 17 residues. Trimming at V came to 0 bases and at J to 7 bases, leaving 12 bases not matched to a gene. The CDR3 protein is CASSLAPGGEGGNTQYF. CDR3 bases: TGTGCCAGCAGCTTAGCGCCCGGGGGGGAAGGAGGGAATACGCAGTATTTT.

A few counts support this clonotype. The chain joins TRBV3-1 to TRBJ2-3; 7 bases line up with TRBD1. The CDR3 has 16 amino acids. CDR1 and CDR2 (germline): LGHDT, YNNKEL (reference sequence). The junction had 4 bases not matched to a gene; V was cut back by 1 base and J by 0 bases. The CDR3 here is CASSQVEGASTDTQYF. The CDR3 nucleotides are TGTGCCAGCAGCCAAGTCGAGGGGGCCAGCACAGATACGCAGTATTTT.

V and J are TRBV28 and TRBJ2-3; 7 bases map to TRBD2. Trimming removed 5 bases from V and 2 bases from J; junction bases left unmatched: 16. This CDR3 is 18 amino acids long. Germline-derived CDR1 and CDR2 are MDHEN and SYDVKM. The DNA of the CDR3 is TGTGCCAGCAGTCCCTGGGGAGTGGGAGCGGGGACCACAGATACGCAGTATTTT. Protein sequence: CASSPWGVGAGTTDTQYF.

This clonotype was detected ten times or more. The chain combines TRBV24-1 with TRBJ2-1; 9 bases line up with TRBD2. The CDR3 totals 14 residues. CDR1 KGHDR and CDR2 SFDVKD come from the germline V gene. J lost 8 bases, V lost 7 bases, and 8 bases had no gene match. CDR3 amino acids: CATSSSGGTDEQFF. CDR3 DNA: TGTGCCACCAGCAGTAGCGGGGGCACGGATGAGCAGTTCTTC.

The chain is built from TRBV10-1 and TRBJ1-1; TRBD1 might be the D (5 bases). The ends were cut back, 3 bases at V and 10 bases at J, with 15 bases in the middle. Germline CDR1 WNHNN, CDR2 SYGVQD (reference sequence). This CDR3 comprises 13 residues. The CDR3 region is CASSDSGSGVAFF. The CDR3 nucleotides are TGCGCCAGCAGTGATTCGGGTTCGGGGGTAGCTTTCTTT.

In nucleotides, the CDR3 is TGCGCCAGCAGGGACTTAGCCAACTACGAGCAGTACTTC. It encodes CASRDLANYEQYF. The genes are TRBV5-1 and TRBJ2-7; TRBD2 is a possible D gene (5 bases). Trimming shortened V by 5 bases and J by 3 bases, and 12 bases separated the two germline ends. The CDR3 contains 13 residues. Germline assignment: CDR1 SGHRS and CDR2 YFSETQ.

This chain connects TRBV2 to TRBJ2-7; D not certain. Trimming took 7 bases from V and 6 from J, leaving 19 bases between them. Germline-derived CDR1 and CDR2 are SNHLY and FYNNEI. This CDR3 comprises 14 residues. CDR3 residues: CASTSRRWLGEQYF. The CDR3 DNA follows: TGTGCCAGCACTTCCAGGCGTTGGCTCGGCGAGCAGTACTTC.

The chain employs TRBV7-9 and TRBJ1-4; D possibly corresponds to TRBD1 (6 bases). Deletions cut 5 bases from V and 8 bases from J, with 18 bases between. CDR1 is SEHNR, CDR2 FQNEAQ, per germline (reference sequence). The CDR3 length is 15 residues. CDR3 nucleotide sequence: TGTGCCAGCAGCCCTGGACAGACCGAAGGAGAAAAACTGTTTTTT. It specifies CASSPGQTEGEKLFF.

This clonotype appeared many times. The CDR3 DNA sequence: TGTGCCAGCAGCCTTGGGACAGGGAATAATTCACCCCTCCACTTT. It encodes CASSLGTGNNSPLHF. The J gene is TRBJ1-6, the V gene TRBV5-4; 9 bases agree with TRBD1. J lost 5 bases, V lost 4 bases, and 4 bases had no gene match. Germline loops: CDR1 SGHNT, CDR2 YYREEE (reference sequence). The CDR3 loop spans 15 amino acids.

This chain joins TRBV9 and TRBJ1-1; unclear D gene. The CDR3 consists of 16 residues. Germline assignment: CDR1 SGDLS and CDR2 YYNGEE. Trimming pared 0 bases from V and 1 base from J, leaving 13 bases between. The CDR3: CASSVEVSLRNTEAFF. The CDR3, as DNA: TGTGCCAGCAGCGTAGAAGTCAGTTTACGGAACACTGAAGCTTTCTTT. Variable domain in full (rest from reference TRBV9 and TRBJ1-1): DSGVTQTPKHLITATGQRVTLRCSPRSGDLSVYWYQQSLDQGLQFLIQYYNGEERAKGNILERFSAQQFPDLHSELNLSSLELGDSALYFCASSVEVSLRNTEAFFGQGTRLTVV.

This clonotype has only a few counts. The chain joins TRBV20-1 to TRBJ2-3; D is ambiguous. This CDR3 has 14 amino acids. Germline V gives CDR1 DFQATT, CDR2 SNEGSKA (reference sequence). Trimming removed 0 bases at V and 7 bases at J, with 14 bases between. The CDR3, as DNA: TGCAGTGCTAGAGATCTTGGTCTGTTGAATACGCAGTATTTT. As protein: CSARDLGLLNTQYF.

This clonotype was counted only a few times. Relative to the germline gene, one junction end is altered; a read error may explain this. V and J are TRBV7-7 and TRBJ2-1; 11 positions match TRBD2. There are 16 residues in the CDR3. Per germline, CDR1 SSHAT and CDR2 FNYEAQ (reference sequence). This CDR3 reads CASSLGPTSGVNEQFF. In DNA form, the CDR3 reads TGTGCTAGCAGCTTAGGACCGACTAGCGGGGTTAATGAGCAGTTCTTC.

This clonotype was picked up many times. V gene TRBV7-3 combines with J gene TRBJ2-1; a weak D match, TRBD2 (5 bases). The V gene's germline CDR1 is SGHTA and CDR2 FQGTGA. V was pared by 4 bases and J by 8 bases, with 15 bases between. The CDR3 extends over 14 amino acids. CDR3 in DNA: TGTGCCAGCAGCTCAAGGTCGTGGGGAGATGAGCAGTTCTTC. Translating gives CASSSRSWGDEQFF.

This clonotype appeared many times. The CDR3 coding sequence is TGTGCCAGCAAGGACAGGGCATACGAGCAGTACTTC. This translates into CASKDRAYEQYF. This sequence joins TRBV6-2 or TRBV6-3 and TRBJ2-7; 8 nucleotides match TRBD1. J gave up 4 bases and V 7 bases, and 3 bases lay outside the gene matches. Germline values: CDR1 MNHEY, CDR2 SVGEGT. This CDR3 region has 12 residues.

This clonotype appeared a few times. CDR3 DNA: TGTGCCAGCAGATTGGAGGGCCATGAGCAGTTCTTC. It translates to CASRLEGHEQFF. V usage is TRBV6-1 and J usage is TRBJ2-1; TRBD2 might be the D (6 bases). The CDR3 consists of 12 residues. The V and J ends lost 6 bases and 8 bases respectively, with 11 bases between them. The germline gives CDR1 MNHNS, CDR2 SASEGT.

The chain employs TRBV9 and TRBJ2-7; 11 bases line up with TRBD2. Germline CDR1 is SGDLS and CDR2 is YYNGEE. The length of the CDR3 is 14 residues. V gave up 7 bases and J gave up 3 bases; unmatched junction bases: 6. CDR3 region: CASALAGGSYEQYF. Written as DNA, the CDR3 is TGTGCCAGCGCCCTAGCGGGGGGAAGCTACGAGCAGTACTTC.

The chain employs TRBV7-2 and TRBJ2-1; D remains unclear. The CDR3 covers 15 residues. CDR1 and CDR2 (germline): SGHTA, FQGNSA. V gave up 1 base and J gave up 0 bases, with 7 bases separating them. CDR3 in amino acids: CASSLDYTSYNEQFF. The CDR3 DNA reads TGTGCCAGCAGCTTAGACTATACCTCCTACAATGAGCAGTTCTTC.